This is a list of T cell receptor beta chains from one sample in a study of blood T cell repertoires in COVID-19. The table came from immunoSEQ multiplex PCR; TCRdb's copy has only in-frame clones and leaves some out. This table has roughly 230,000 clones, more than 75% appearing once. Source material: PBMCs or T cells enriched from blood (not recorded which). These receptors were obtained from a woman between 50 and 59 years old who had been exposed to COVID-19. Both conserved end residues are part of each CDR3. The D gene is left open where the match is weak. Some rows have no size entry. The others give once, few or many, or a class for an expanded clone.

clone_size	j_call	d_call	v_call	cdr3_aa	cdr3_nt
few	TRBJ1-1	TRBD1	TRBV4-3	CASSHGQGGTEAFF	TGCGCCAGCAGCCACGGACAGGGAGGCACTGAAGCTTTCTTT
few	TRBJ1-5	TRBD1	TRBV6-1	CASSEGQGGQPQHF	TGTGCCAGCAGTGAGGGGCAGGGGGGTCAGCCCCAGCATTTT
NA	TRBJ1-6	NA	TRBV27	CASSLNLRPGNSPLHF	TGTGCCAGCAGTTTAAACCTCCGGCCAGGCAATTCACCCCTCCACTTT
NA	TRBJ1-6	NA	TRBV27	CASSQVFSYNSPLHF	TGTGCCAGCAGCCAGGTGTTCTCCTATAATTCACCCCTCCACTTT
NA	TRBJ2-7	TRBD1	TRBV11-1	CASSLVQGADEQYF	TGTGCCAGCAGCTTAGTACAGGGGGCCGACGAGCAGTACTTC
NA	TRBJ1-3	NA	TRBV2	CASSEGSSSGNTIYF	TGTGCCAGCAGTGAAGGAAGCTCTTCTGGAAACACCATATATTTT
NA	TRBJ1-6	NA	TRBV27	CASSQGLNNSPLHF	TGTGCCAGCAGCCAGGGCCTAAATAATTCACCCCTCCACTTT
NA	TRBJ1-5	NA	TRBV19	CASNSPRWTEESNQPQHF	TGTGCCAGTAATTCCCCTCGATGGACAGAAGAAAGCAATCAACCCCAGCATTTT
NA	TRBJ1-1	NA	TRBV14	CASSQGGYTEAFF	TGTGCCAGCAGCCAAGGGGGCTACACTGAAGCTTTCTTT
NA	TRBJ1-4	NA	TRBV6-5	CASRQGATTNEKLFF	TGTGCCAGCCGCCAGGGCGCGACAACTAATGAAAAACTGTTTTTT
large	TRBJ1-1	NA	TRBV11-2	CASSSDIKAFF	TGTGCCAGCAGTTCGGACATCAAAGCTTTCTTT
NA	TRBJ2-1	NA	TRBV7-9	CASSSISQEGDEQFF	TGTGCCAGCAGCTCCATTTCCCAGGAGGGCGATGAGCAGTTCTTC
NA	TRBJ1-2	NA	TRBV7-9	CASSPQRQWDIDGYTF	TGTGCCAGCAGCCCCCAGCGGCAGTGGGATATTGATGGCTACACCTTC
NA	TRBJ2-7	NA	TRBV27	CASGTKLSYEQYF	TGTGCCAGCGGGACAAAACTATCCTACGAGCAGTACTTC
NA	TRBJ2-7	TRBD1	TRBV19	CASSFDRGGEQYF	TGTGCCAGTAGTTTCGACAGGGGAGGCGAGCAGTACTTC
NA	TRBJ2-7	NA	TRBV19	CASSTGTGVSEQYF	TGTGCCAGTAGTACCGGGACGGGGGTCTCCGAGCAGTACTTC
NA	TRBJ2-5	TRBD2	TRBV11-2	CASSPRARKFGGETQYF	TGTGCCAGCAGCCCTAGGGCCCGGAAATTCGGGGGGGAGACCCAGTACTTC
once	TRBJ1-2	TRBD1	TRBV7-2	CASSLLTGRRDYGYTF	TGTGCCAGCAGCCTACTGACAGGGAGGAGAGACTATGGCTACACCTTC
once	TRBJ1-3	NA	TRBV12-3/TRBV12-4	CASRRGFGNTIYF	TGTGCCAGCAGAAGGGGGTTTGGAAACACCATATATTTT
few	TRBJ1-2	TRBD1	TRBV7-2	CASSLGGSNYGYTF	TGTGCCAGCAGCCTAGGGGGCTCAAACTATGGCTACACCTTC
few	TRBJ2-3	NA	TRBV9	CASSVRGVDTDTQYF	TGTGCCAGCAGCGTACGGGGTGTGGACACAGATACGCAGTATTTT
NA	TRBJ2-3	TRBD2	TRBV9	CASSSPRGVSTDTQYF	TGTGCCAGCAGCTCCCCCCGGGGGGTTAGCACAGATACGCAGTATTTT
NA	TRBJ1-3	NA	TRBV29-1	CSAGPTEGNTIYF	TGCAGCGCTGGGCCGACGGAAGGAAACACCATATATTTT
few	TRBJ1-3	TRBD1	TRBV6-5	CASSSRQGGNTIYF	TGTGCCAGCAGTTCTCGACAGGGTGGAAACACCATATATTTT
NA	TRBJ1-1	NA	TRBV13	CASSLGGSPAGAFF	TGTGCCAGCAGCTTAGGGGGCAGCCCCGCGGGAGCTTTCTTT
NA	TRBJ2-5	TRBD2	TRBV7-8	CASSARLAGGTQETQYF	TGTGCCAGCAGCGCCCGACTAGCGGGGGGAACCCAAGAGACCCAGTACTTC
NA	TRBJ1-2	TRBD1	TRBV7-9	CASSYYPLTGVFPGYTF	TGTGCCAGCAGCTATTACCCCTTGACAGGGGTCTTCCCGGGCTACACCTTC
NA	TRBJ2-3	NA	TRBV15	CATSMTGRFPDTQYF	TGTGCCACCAGCATGACAGGCAGATTCCCAGATACGCAGTATTTT
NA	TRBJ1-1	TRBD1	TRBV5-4	CASTPQGARVGAFF	TGTGCCAGCACTCCCCAGGGGGCACGAGTTGGAGCTTTCTTT
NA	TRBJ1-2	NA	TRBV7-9	CASSPHRRDGYTF	TGTGCCAGCAGCCCTCACAGGAGGGATGGCTACACCTTC
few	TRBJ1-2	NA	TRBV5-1	CASSLGPANYGYTF	TGCGCCAGCAGCTTGGGCCCGGCTAACTATGGCTACACCTTC
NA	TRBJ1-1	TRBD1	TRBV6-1	CASSEEGQANTEAFF	TGTGCCAGCAGTGAAGAGGGACAGGCGAACACTGAAGCTTTCTTT
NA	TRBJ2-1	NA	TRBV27	CASSLTGNGYNEQFF	TGTGCCAGCAGTTTAACGGGGAACGGATACAATGAGCAGTTCTTC
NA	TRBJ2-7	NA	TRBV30	CAWSSGSYEQYF	TGTGCCTGGAGTTCAGGGTCCTACGAGCAGTACTTC
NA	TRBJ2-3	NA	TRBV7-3	CASSLPGTDTQYF	TGTGCCAGCAGTTTGCCAGGGACAGATACGCAGTATTTT
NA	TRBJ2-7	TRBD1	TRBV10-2	CASSKGTGGYEQYF	TGCGCCAGCAGTAAGGGGACAGGCGGGTACGAGCAGTACTTC
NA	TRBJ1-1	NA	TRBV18	CASSPDGRDTEAFF	TGTGCCAGCTCACCCGACGGGAGGGACACTGAAGCTTTCTTT
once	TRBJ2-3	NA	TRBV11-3	CASSLNSLNTQYF	TGTGCCAGCAGCTTAAACTCTCTCAATACGCAGTATTTT